These 20 T cell receptor beta chains share one sample of origin, sequenced in a study of technical replicates of blood from a few donors. Repertoires were generated with immunoSEQ multiplex PCR, while TCRdb's copy carries only in-frame clones and drops some. Altogether tens of thousands of clones are present, 75% to 85% being singletons, with the ten largest covering about 4%. Sequencing was carried out using PBMCs. These receptor sequences come from a human donor in good health. Some clones in this sample may be carry-over from other donors' samples.

This clone came up once. V and J are TRBV29-1 and TRBJ2-1; D not resolved. The germline V gene has CDR1 SQVTM and CDR2 ANQGSEA. Trimming removed 4 bases from V and 4 bases from J, with 11 bases in between. The length of the CDR3 is 13 residues. The CDR3 region has the DNA TGCAGCGTTGCCAGCGCCTCTTACAATGAGCAGTTCTTC. Its protein is CSVASASYNEQFF.

This chain links TRBV7-2 with TRBJ1-5; 7 bases line up with TRBD1. This CDR3 contains 15 residues. The germline CDR1 and CDR2 sequences are SGHTA and FQGNSA. The J segment lost 0 bases and the V segment lost 5 bases, leaving 4 bases of the junction unmatched. The CDR3 bases are TGTGCCAGCAGCCTGACAGGGAATAGCAATCAGCCCCAGCATTTT. Translated: CASSLTGNSNQPQHF.

The chain links TRBV5-1 to TRBJ1-4; 8 bases line up with TRBD1. Germline lookup yields CDR1 SGHRS and CDR2 YFSETQ. The CDR3 covers 15 residues. V shed 5 bases, J shed 5 bases, and the junction held 8 bases outside the gene matches. The CDR3 sequence: CASSRMTGENEKLFF. The CDR3 DNA reads as TGCGCCAGCAGTCGAATGACAGGGGAAAATGAAAAACTGTTTTTT. Variable domain in full (rest from reference TRBV5-1 and TRBJ1-4): KAGVTQTPRYLIKTRGQQVTLSCSPISGHRSVSWYQQTPGQGLQFLFEYFSETQRNKGNFPGRFSGRQFSNSRSEMNVSTLELGDSALYLCASSRMTGENEKLFFGSGTQLSVL.

The table lists this clone with a count of one. V usage is TRBV27 and J usage is TRBJ2-3; the match to TRBD2 covers 13 bases. Germline CDR1 reads MNHEY; CDR2 reads SMNVEV (reference sequence). CDR3 length: 16 amino acids. After removal of 7 bases from V and 5 bases from J, the junction contained 9 bases not matched to a gene. In DNA, the CDR3 is TGTGCCAGCAAGACTAGCGGGAGGCCTCACATAGATACGCAGTATTTT. Translation: CASKTSGRPHIDTQYF.

The chain uses TRBV6-1 and TRBJ2-3, with 8 bases identical to TRBD2. CDR3 size: 15 residues. J was trimmed by 2 bases and V by 1 base; bases with no gene match: 2. The germline V gene has CDR1 MNHNS and CDR2 SASEGT. The CDR3 here is CASSEDGRVTDTQYF. DNA for the CDR3: TGTGCCAGCAGTGAAGACGGGAGGGTCACAGATACGCAGTATTTT.

This clone was recorded only once. V gene TRBV7-8 combines with J gene TRBJ2-1; weak D call: TRBD1 (6 bases). Germline CDR1 reads SGHVS; CDR2 reads FQNEAQ. Trimming left V 1 base short and J 2 bases short, with 6 bases between. The CDR3 consists of 14 residues. In nucleotides, the CDR3 is TGTGCCAGCAGCTTAGACAGGGCCTACAATGAGCAGTTCTTC. This gives the protein CASSLDRAYNEQFF.

On this clone: The germline gene is not matched at one end of the junction; a read error may be the cause. The chain combines TRBV7-9 with TRBJ2-7; D tentatively reads TRBD1 or TRBD2 (5 bases each). CDR1 and CDR2 from the germline V gene are SEHNR and FQNEAQ (reference sequence). The CDR3 loop spans 17 amino acids. The chain's CDR3 is CASSLAGFGAFSYEQYF. The CDR3 DNA is TGTGCCAGCAGCCTAGCCGGGTTTGGGGCCTTCTCCTACGAGCAGTACTTC.

V usage is TRBV6-5 and J usage is TRBJ2-5; 8 nucleotides align to TRBD2. Judging by the DNA end, TRBJ2-7 fits better; the J call may be wrong. The CDR3 is 15 residues long. Germline V lookup: CDR1 MNHEY, CDR2 SVGAGI. The CDR3: CASSSSGSMSYEQYF. The CDR3 DNA reads TGTGCCAGCAGTTCCAGCGGGAGTATGTCCTACGAGCAGTACTTC.

The V gene is TRBV7-2, the J gene TRBJ2-1, with D unresolved. This CDR3 is 15 amino acids long. V lost 0 bases and J 5 bases, leaving 11 bases between the germline ends. Per the germline V gene, CDR1 is SGHTA and CDR2 is FQGNSA. CDR3 sequence reads: CASSLARQVNNEQFF. The CDR3 DNA follows: TGTGCCAGCAGCTTAGCCAGGCAAGTAAACAATGAGCAGTTCTTC.

The gene calls are TRBV30 and TRBJ2-3; maybe TRBD2 (6 bases). Trimming cost V 2 bases and J 0 bases, with 12 bases left between them. The CDR3 runs to 15 residues. CDR1 and CDR2 (germline): GTSNPN, SVGIG (reference sequence). The CDR3 spells CAWSLLATSTDTQYF. The CDR3 DNA reads as TGTGCCTGGAGTCTGCTAGCGACTAGCACAGATACGCAGTATTTT.

This clone was seen only once. The genes are TRBV5-1 and TRBJ2-1; 9 positions match TRBD2. J lost 0 bases, V lost 4 bases, and 5 bases had no gene match. Germline CDR1 SGHRS, CDR2 YFSETQ. The CDR3 has 16 amino acids. The CDR3 here is CASSASGVVSYNEQFF. In DNA, the CDR3 is TGCGCCAGCAGCGCTAGCGGGGTAGTCTCCTACAATGAGCAGTTCTTC.

This clone was counted only a few times. This chain links TRBV7-6 with TRBJ2-7; TRBD1 matches 10 bases. Germline V gene lookup returns CDR1 SGHVS and CDR2 FNYEAQ. The CDR3 totals 15 residues. Germline trimming cut 1 base from V and 7 bases from J; bases unmatched to any gene: 7. CDR3 in DNA: TGTGCCAGCAGCTTAGGGACAGGGGGTCTTGGAGAGCAGTACTTC. It is translated as CASSLGTGGLGEQYF.

The chain is built from TRBV7-8 and TRBJ1-6, with unresolved D. Germline CDR1 SGHVS, CDR2 FQNEAQ. This CDR3 region has 15 residues. The V gene lost 7 bases and the J gene lost 4 bases, with 14 bases spanning the gap. The CDR3: CASTLARWYNSPLHF. DNA for the CDR3: TGTGCCAGCACCCTGGCGCGGTGGTATAATTCACCCCTCCACTTT.

This chain joins TRBV7-9 and TRBJ1-6; D is uncertain. The CDR3 is 15 residues long. Germline V lookup: CDR1 SEHNR, CDR2 FQNEAQ (reference sequence). Trimming removed 0 bases at V and 10 bases at J, with 13 bases between. CDR3 sequence: CASSLAKAGPSPLHF. The CDR3 DNA reads as TGTGCCAGCAGCTTAGCAAAGGCAGGTCCCTCACCCCTCCACTTT.

This rearrangement joins TRBV30 to TRBJ2-7, with TRBD2 as a possible D gene (5 bases). V was pared by 0 bases and J by 4 bases, with 7 bases between. CDR1 is GTSNPN and CDR2 is SVGIG in the germline V gene (reference sequence). The CDR3 contains 12 residues. CDR3 coding DNA: TGTGCCTGGAGTGTTCGAGGGTACGAGCAGTACTTC. Translating gives CAWSVRGYEQYF.

This chain links TRBV2 with TRBJ2-1; possibly TRBD1 for D (6 bases). Germline values: CDR1 SNHLY, CDR2 FYNNEI. This CDR3 comprises 11 residues. Trimming cost V 10 bases and J 11 bases, with 15 bases left between them. The CDR3 bases are TGTGCCACAGGGGACGGCGGGCAGCAGTTCTTC. Its translation is CATGDGGQQFF.

This clone has just a few counts. The chain employs TRBV5-1 and TRBJ2-1, with 8 bases lining up with TRBD2. CDR3 length: 14 residues. The junction had 3 bases not matched to a gene; V was cut back by 3 bases and J by 4 bases. Per germline, CDR1 SGHRS and CDR2 YFSETQ. The CDR3 loop reads CASSWGGGYNEQFF. In nucleotides, the CDR3 is TGCGCCAGCAGCTGGGGCGGGGGGTACAATGAGCAGTTCTTC.

The CDR3 here is CASSLRASGETYNEQFF. In DNA form, the CDR3 reads TGCGCCAGCAGCTTGAGGGCTAGCGGGGAGACCTACAATGAGCAGTTCTTC. The rearrangement links TRBV5-1 to TRBJ2-1; 9 nucleotides line up with TRBD2. CDR1 SGHRS and CDR2 YFSETQ come from the germline V gene. The CDR3 runs to 17 residues. Trimming removed 1 base from V and 2 bases from J; junction bases left unmatched: 7.

V is TRBV4-1 and J is TRBJ2-2, with 8 bases lining up with TRBD2. Trimming at V came to 4 bases and at J to 0 bases, leaving 16 bases not matched to a gene. CDR1 and CDR2 from the germline V gene are MGHRA and YSYEKL. The CDR3 has 20 amino acids. As DNA, the CDR3 is TGCGCCAGCAGCCGCAGGGATCATCTAGCGGGCCAAGCGAACACCGGGGAGCTGTTTTTT. Amino acid sequence: CASSRRDHLAGQANTGELFF.

This clone has only a few counts. V is TRBV7-6 and J is TRBJ1-5; unclear D gene. The CDR3 spans 13 residues. Germline CDR1 and CDR2: SGHVS and FNYEAQ. Trimming took off 5 bases at V and 6 bases at J, with 11 bases between the two ends. The DNA of the CDR3 is TGTGCCAGCAGCGCAGGCCGGGGTCAGCCCCAGCATTTT. Its protein product is CASSAGRGQPQHF.